Reported below is one TCR beta chain. Produced via immunoSEQ multiplex PCR; TCRdb's table is partial and in-frame only. The sample has about 140,000 clones; 80% to 85% are singletons. This record belongs to a study of blood T cell repertoires in COVID-19. At the level of the study: PBMCs, B-cell-depleted T cells, or T cells were the source of the cDNA or gDNA that made up the material.

CDR1 and CDR2 from the germline V gene are MNHEY and SVGEGT. V trimming: 5 bases; J trimming: 4 bases; junction bases outside the gene matches: 4. The CDR3 extends over 15 amino acids. The genes are TRBV6-2 or TRBV6-3 and TRBJ2-1, with 11 bases matching TRBD2. Source material: peripheral blood. The TCR was taken from a woman aged 55-69 years with acute or convalescent COVID-19. CDR3 nucleotide sequence: TGTGCCAGCAGTGAGGGACTAGCGGAGTACAATGAGCAGTTCTTC. Translation: CASSEGLAEYNEQFF.